A selection of T cell receptor beta chains follows, all from one sample in a study of blood T cell repertoires in COVID-19. The data were produced by immunoSEQ multiplex PCR, yet TCRdb's version contains in-frame clones alone and is incomplete. The sample carries tens of thousands of clones, approximately 80% recorded once. Sequenced input: peripheral blood. The receptors come from a man aged 55 to 69 with COVID-19, enrolled during active disease. The CDR3 runs from the conserved cysteine through the conserved F or W. D genes are given only for firm matches. The listing skips clone size in some rows; elsewhere it reads once, few, many or a size class.

clone size	V gene	J gene	D gene	CDR3 length	CDR3 protein	CDR3 DNA
.	TRBV2	TRBJ2-7	.	13	CASREGQIHEQYF	TGTGCCAGCAGGGAGGGACAGATCCACGAGCAGTACTTC
.	TRBV3-1/TRBV3-2	TRBJ2-2	.	13	CASSLYITGELFF	TGTGCCAGCAGCCTATACATCACCGGGGAGCTGTTTTTT
.	TRBV5-1	TRBJ2-5	.	12	CASSYDRETQYF	TGCGCCAGCAGCTATGACAGGGAGACCCAGTACTTC
.	TRBV24-1	TRBJ2-2	TRBD2	16	CATSDLTSENTGELFF	TGTGCCACCAGTGATTTGACTAGCGAGAACACCGGGGAGCTGTTTTTT
.	TRBV5-4	TRBJ1-2	.	13	CASSLDDRNGYTF	TGTGCCAGCAGCTTGGATGACAGGAATGGCTACACCTTC
few	TRBV5-4	TRBJ1-6	.	13	CASSLGGPPPLHF	TGTGCCAGCAGCCTTGGAGGTCCACCACCCCTCCACTTT
.	TRBV7-2	TRBJ1-1	.	13	CASSLERVGEAFF	TGTGCCAGCAGCTTAGAGAGGGTCGGTGAAGCTTTCTTT
.	TRBV5-1	TRBJ1-3	.	16	CASSPIRGGSGNTIYF	TGCGCCAGCAGCCCGATCCGAGGGGGCTCTGGAAACACCATATATTTT
.	TRBV18	TRBJ2-7	TRBD2	16	CASSSTTSGGPGEQYF	TGTGCCAGCTCATCCACTACTAGCGGGGGGCCGGGAGAGCAGTACTTC
once	TRBV18	TRBJ2-7	TRBD2	14	CASSPPGGAYEQYF	TGTGCCAGCTCACCACCTGGGGGGGCCTACGAGCAGTACTTC
.	TRBV25-1	TRBJ2-5	TRBD1	14	CASIYRGEEETQYF	TGTGCCAGCATTTACAGGGGAGAGGAAGAGACCCAGTACTTC
few	TRBV30	TRBJ2-2	.	15	CAWSLGLPGTGELFF	TGTGCCTGGAGCCTGGGACTCCCGGGGACCGGGGAGCTGTTTTTT
.	TRBV11-3	TRBJ2-6	.	16	CASSLTRFSGANVLTF	TGTGCCAGCAGCTTAACCAGATTCTCTGGGGCCAACGTCCTGACTTTC
.	TRBV11-2	TRBJ1-6	.	13	CASSLERSTPLHF	TGTGCCAGCAGCTTAGAGAGAAGTACACCCCTCCACTTT
.	TRBV6-2/TRBV6-3	TRBJ1-2	TRBD1	18	CASSYSPRPGGTYYGYTF	TGTGCCAGCAGTTACTCGCCTCGTCCAGGGGGTACTTACTATGGCTACACCTTC
.	TRBV10-3	TRBJ2-7	.	15	CAISEPDGGAYEQYF	TGTGCCATCAGTGAGCCGGACGGCGGGGCCTACGAGCAGTACTTC
.	TRBV18	TRBJ2-1	TRBD1	17	CASSPLVGQGAYNEQFF	TGTGCCAGCTCACCACTGGTAGGACAGGGAGCCTACAATGAGCAGTTCTTC
few	TRBV30	TRBJ2-2	TRBD2	14	CAWSVPGGTGELFF	TGTGCCTGGAGTGTCCCCGGGGGGACGGGGGAGCTGTTTTTT
few	TRBV5-1	TRBJ2-7	.	14	CASRAGDSAYEQYF	TGCGCCAGCAGAGCGGGGGACAGTGCCTACGAGCAGTACTTC
.	TRBV6-2/TRBV6-3	TRBJ2-2	TRBD2	15	CASSLTSGVTGELFF	TGTGCCAGCAGCCTAACTAGCGGGGTCACCGGGGAGCTGTTTTTT
.	TRBV7-9	TRBJ1-2	.	15	CASSLGQGTNYGYTF	TGTGCCAGCAGCTTAGGTCAGGGAACTAACTATGGCTACACCTTC
once	TRBV6-5	TRBJ2-7	TRBD2	15	CASSQTSGRAYEQYF	TGTGCCAGCAGCCAGACTAGCGGGAGGGCCTACGAGCAGTACTTC
once	TRBV7-9	TRBJ1-6	.	13	CASETGNNSPLHF	TGTGCCAGCGAAACAGGGAATAATTCACCCCTCCACTTT
few	TRBV30	TRBJ1-6	TRBD1	14	CAQTTGAGNSPLHF	TGTGCTCAAACCACAGGGGCGGGTAATTCACCCCTCCACTTT
.	TRBV6-5	TRBJ2-7	TRBD1	12	CASRGQDYEQYF	TGTGCCAGCAGGGGACAGGACTACGAGCAGTACTTC
.	TRBV24-1	TRBJ2-2	TRBD2	18	CATSDSILAGGGTGELFF	TGTGCCACCAGTGACTCCATTCTAGCGGGAGGGGGCACCGGGGAGCTGTTTTTT
.	TRBV27	TRBJ2-6	TRBD1	19	CASSLLPGTGASGANVLTF	TGTGCCAGCAGTTTACTCCCCGGGACAGGGGCCTCTGGGGCCAACGTCCTGACTTTC
few	TRBV11-3	TRBJ2-2	.	15	CASSWGRQNTGELFF	TGTGCCAGCTCGTGGGGGAGGCAGAACACCGGGGAGCTGTTTTTT
.	TRBV6-6	TRBJ1-5	.	15	CASSYPGGSNQPQHF	TGTGCCAGCAGTTACCCTGGGGGGAGCAATCAGCCCCAGCATTTT
.	TRBV6-5	TRBJ1-2	TRBD1	15	CASSYGETGAYGYTF	TGTGCCAGCAGTTACGGAGAAACAGGGGCTTATGGCTACACCTTC
few	TRBV21-1	TRBJ2-5	.	15	CASSKVVGARETQYF	TGTGCCAGCAGCAAAGTAGTAGGGGCAAGGGAGACCCAGTACTTC
.	TRBV6-5	TRBJ1-4	.	14	CASRNGGEDEKLFF	TGTGCCAGCAGAAACGGGGGGGAGGATGAAAAACTGTTTTTT
.	TRBV9	TRBJ2-3	TRBD2	17	CASSPTSSGGGTDTQYF	TGTGCCAGCAGCCCTACTTCTAGCGGGGGGGGCACAGATACGCAGTATTTT
.	TRBV18	TRBJ2-1	TRBD2	17	CASSPLSLAGVRNEQFF	TGTGCCAGCTCACCCCTAAGTCTAGCGGGAGTCCGGAATGAGCAGTTCTTC
.	TRBV28	TRBJ2-7	.	15	CASSSPTGGTYEQYF	TGTGCCAGCAGTTCCCCGACAGGAGGAACCTACGAGCAGTACTTC
.	TRBV10-3	TRBJ1-4	TRBD1	15	CATKIGSGGIEKLFF	TGTGCCACAAAGATCGGGTCAGGGGGTATTGAAAAACTGTTTTTT
.	TRBV2	TRBJ2-1	.	15	CASSVTAGWGNEQFF	TGTGCCAGCAGTGTGACGGCGGGATGGGGCAATGAGCAGTTCTTC
.	TRBV11-2	TRBJ2-7	.	14	CASSNNRVTYEQYF	TGTGCCAGCAGCAATAACAGGGTGACCTACGAGCAGTACTTC
.	TRBV4-1	TRBJ2-1	.	16	CASSQGIGESYNEQFF	TGCGCCAGCAGCCAAGGTATAGGAGAATCCTACAATGAGCAGTTCTTC
.	TRBV10-1	TRBJ2-1	.	11	CASSVAGPKFF	TGCGCCAGCAGTGTGGCGGGGCCGAAGTTCTTC
.	TRBV29-1	TRBJ1-2	TRBD1	12	CSVMDRGRGYTF	TGCAGCGTGATGGACAGGGGGCGAGGCTACACCTTC
.	TRBV11-2	TRBJ2-2	TRBD1	16	CASSLRFRQGAGELFF	TGTGCCAGCAGCCTACGCTTCAGACAGGGGGCCGGGGAGCTGTTTTTT
once	TRBV3-1/TRBV3-2	TRBJ1-5	.	15	CASSHLQGRGQPQHF	TGTGCCAGCAGCCACCTTCAGGGTAGGGGTCAGCCCCAGCATTTT
.	TRBV5-1	TRBJ2-1	.	14	CASSVSTAENEQFF	TGCGCCAGCAGCGTGAGCACAGCGGAAAATGAGCAGTTCTTC
.	TRBV6-5	TRBJ1-6	.	13	CASSGTNYSPLHF	TGTGCCAGCAGCGGGACAAATTATTCACCCCTCCACTTT
many	TRBV13	TRBJ1-2	TRBD1	14	CASSSEQGNYGYTF	TGTGCCAGCAGCTCAGAACAGGGGAACTATGGCTACACCTTC